What follows is one T cell receptor (beta chain) and its context. This table comes from immunoSEQ multiplex PCR, and its TCRdb copy is limited to in-frame clones, with some not included. Of about 68,000 clones in the sample, about nine tenths were seen once. Per the germline V gene, CDR1 is SNHLY and CDR2 is FYNNEI. The CDR3 covers 15 residues. V lost 0 bases to trimming and J lost 5 bases, with 13 bases between them. The data were obtained in a study of T cells after somatic rescue of genetic block. Material for sequencing was peripheral blood mononuclear cells (PBMCs). The chain joins TRBV2 to TRBJ2-5; D ambiguous. This receptor was taken from a man between 35 and 55 years old. The CDR3 spells CASSEALLVEETQYF. In nucleotides, the CDR3 is TGTGCCAGCAGTGAAGCGCTTCTGGTAGAGGAGACCCAGTACTTC.